This T cell receptor beta chain appears in the sequencing data of a study of T cell responses to AZD1222 COVID-19 vaccine. TCRdb's copy holds only in-frame clones and misses some; the assay was immunoSEQ multiplex PCR. The sample carries roughly 200,000 clones, roughly 94% recorded once. The study's findings and limits: Females outnumbered males among donors, who were mostly white British; clonal diversity was possibly underestimated.

Germline CDR1 and CDR2: MDHEN and SYDVKM. V was pared by 5 bases and J by 6 bases, with 14 bases between. The CDR3 spans 14 residues. As for this clone: Its antigen is not known.

This chain joins TRBV28 and TRBJ2-1; D gene unclear. Material: peripheral blood, obtained 28 days after the second dose of the MenACWY control vaccine. The receptor's source is an adult who received the MenACWY meningococcal vaccine as a control. The CDR3, as DNA: TGTGCCAGCAGTGGGGTCAGGAAGGGCAATGAGCAGTTCTTC. Residues: CASSGVRKGNEQFF.